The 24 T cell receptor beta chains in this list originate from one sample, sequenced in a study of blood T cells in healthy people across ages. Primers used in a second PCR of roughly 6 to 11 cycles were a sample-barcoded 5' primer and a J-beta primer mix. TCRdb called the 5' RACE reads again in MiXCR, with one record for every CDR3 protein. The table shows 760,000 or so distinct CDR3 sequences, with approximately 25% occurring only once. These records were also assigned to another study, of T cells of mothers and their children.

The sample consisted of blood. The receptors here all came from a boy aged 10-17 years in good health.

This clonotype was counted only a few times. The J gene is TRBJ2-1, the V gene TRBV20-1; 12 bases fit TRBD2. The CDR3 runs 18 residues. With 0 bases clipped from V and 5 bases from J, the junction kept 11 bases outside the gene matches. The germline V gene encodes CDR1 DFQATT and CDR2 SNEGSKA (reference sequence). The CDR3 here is CSARDGLSWTSGDNEQFF. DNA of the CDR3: TGCAGTGCTAGAGATGGGCTATCGTGGACTAGCGGGGACAATGAGCAGTTCTTC.

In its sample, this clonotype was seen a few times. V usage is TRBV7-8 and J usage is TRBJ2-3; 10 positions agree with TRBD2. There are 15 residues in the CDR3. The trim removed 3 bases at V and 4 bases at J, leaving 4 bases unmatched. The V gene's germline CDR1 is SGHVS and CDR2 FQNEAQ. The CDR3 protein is CASSFSGGSADTQYF. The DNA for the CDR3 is TGTGCCAGCAGCTTTAGCGGGGGGTCTGCAGATACGCAGTATTTT.

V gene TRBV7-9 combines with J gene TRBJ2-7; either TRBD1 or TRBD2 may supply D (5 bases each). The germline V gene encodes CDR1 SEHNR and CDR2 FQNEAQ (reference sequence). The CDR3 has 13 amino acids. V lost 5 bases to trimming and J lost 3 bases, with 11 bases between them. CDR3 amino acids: CASSGDRYYEQYF. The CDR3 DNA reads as TGTGCCAGCAGCGGGGACCGATACTACGAGCAGTACTTC.

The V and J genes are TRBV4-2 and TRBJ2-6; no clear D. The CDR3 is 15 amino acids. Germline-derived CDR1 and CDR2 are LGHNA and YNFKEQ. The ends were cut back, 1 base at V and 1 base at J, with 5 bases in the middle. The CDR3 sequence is CASSQARSGANVLTF. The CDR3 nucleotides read TGTGCCAGCAGCCAAGCGAGGTCTGGGGCCAACGTCCTGACTTTC.

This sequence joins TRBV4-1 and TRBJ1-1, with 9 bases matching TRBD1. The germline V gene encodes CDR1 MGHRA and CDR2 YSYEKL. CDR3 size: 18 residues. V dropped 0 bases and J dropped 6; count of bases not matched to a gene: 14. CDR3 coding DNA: TGCGCCAGCAGCCAAGATTCAATACAGGGGGCTATCGGGGCTGAAGCTTTCTTT. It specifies CASSQDSIQGAIGAEAFF.

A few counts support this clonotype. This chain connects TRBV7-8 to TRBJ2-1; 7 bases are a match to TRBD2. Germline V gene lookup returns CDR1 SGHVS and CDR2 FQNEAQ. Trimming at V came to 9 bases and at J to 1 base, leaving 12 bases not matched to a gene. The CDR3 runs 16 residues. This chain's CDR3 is CASSSWGGGSYNEQFF. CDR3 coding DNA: TGTGCCAGTTCCTCCTGGGGGGGAGGATCCTACAATGAGCAGTTCTTC. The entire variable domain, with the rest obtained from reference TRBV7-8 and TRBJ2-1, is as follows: GAGVSQSPRYKVAKRGQDVALRCDPISGHVSLFWYQQALGQGPEFLTYFQNEAQLDKSGLPSDRFFAERPEGSVSTLKIQRTQQEDSAVYLCASSSWGGGSYNEQFFGPGTRLTVL.

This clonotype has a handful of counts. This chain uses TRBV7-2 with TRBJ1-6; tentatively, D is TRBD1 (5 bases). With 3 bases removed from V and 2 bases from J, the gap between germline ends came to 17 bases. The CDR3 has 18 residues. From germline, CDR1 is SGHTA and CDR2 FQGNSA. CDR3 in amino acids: CASSLIPSTATYNSPLHF. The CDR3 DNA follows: TGTGCCAGCAGCTTGATTCCTTCGACAGCAACCTATAATTCACCCCTCCACTTT.

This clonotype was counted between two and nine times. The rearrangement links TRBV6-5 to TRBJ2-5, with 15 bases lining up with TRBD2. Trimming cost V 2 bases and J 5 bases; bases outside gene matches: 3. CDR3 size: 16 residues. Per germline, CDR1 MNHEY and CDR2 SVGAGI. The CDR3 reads CASSYTGTSGGETQYF. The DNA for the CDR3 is TGTGCCAGCAGTTACACTGGGACTAGCGGGGGGGAGACCCAGTACTTC.

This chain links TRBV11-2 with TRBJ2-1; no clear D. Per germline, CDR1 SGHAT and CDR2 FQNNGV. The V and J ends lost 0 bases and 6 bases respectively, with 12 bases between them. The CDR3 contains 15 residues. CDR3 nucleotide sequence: TGTGCCAGCAGCTTAGACCTGGCGGAATTCAATGAGCAGTTCTTC. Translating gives CASSLDLAEFNEQFF.

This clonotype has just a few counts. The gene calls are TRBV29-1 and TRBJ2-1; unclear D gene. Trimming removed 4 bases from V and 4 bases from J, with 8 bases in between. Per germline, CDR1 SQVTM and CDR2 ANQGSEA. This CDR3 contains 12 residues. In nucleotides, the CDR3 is TGCAGCGTTGCAGGCCGATACAATGAGCAGTTCTTC. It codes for CSVAGRYNEQFF.

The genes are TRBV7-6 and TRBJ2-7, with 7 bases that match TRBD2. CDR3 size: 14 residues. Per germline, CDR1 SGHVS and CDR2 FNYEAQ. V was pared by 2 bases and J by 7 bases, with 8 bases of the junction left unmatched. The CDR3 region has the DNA TGTGCCAGCAGCTTAACGGGAGGAAGTCGAGAGCAGTACTTC. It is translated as CASSLTGGSREQYF.

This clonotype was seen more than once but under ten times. The CDR3 region is CASSTNSGPQETQYF. The CDR3 bases are TGTGCCAGCAGTACGAACTCGGGGCCACAAGAGACCCAGTACTTC. The gene calls are TRBV28 and TRBJ2-5; D could derive from TRBD1 or TRBD2 (5 bases each). Germline V lookup: CDR1 MDHEN, CDR2 SYDVKM. The length of the CDR3 is 15 residues. Trimming took 5 bases from V and 2 from J, leaving 15 bases between them.

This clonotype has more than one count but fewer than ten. CDR3 in DNA: TGTGCCAGCCCTTGGGGCACCTACGAGCAGTACTTC. It is translated as CASPWGTYEQYF. The V call is TRBV28, the J call TRBJ2-5, with D possibly TRBD1 on 5 matching bases. The better agreement between TRBJ2-7 and the DNA end casts doubt on the J call. Germline loops: CDR1 MDHEN, CDR2 SYDVKM. This CDR3 is 12 amino acids long.

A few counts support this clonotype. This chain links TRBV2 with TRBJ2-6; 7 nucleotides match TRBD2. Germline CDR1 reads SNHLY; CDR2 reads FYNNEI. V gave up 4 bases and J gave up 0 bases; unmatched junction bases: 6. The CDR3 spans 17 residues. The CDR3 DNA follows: TGTGCCAGCAGTGTGCGGCTAGCGGTCTCTGGGGCCAACGTCCTGACTTTC. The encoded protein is CASSVRLAVSGANVLTF.

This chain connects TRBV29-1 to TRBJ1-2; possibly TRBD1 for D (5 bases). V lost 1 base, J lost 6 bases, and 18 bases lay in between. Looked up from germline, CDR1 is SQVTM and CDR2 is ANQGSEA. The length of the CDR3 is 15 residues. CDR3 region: CSVEAPAGLLDGYTF. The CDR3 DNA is TGCAGCGTTGAAGCCCCGGCAGGGCTTTTGGATGGCTACACCTTC.

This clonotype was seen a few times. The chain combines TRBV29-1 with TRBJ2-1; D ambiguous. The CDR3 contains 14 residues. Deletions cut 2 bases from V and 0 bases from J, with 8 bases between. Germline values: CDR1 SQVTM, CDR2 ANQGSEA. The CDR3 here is CSVELISSYNEQFF. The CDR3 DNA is TGCAGCGTTGAACTTATCAGCTCCTACAATGAGCAGTTCTTC.

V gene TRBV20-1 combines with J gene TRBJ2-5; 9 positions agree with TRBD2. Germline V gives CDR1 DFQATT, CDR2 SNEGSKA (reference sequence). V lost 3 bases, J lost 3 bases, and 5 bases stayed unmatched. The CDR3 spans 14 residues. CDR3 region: CSASGLAGKETQYF. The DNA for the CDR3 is TGCAGTGCTAGCGGCCTAGCGGGAAAAGAGACCCAGTACTTC.

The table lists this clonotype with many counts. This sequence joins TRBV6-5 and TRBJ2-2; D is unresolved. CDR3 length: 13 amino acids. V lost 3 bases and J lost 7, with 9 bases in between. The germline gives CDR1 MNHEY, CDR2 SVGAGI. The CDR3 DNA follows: TGTGCCAGCAGTTATGTGCGCAGCGGGGAGCTGTTTTTT. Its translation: CASSYVRSGELFF.

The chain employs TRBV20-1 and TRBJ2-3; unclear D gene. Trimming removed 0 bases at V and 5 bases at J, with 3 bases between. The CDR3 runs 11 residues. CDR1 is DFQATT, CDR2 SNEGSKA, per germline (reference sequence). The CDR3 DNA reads TGCAGTGCTAGAGACGTAGATACGCAGTATTTT. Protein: CSARDVDTQYF.

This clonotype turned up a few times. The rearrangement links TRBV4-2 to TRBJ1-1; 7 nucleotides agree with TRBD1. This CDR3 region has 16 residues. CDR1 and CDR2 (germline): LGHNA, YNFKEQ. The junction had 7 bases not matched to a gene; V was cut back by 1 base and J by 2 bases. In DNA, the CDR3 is TGTGCCAGCAGCCAAGCTCCCGGACAGGCTAACACTGAAGCTTTCTTT. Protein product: CASSQAPGQANTEAFF.

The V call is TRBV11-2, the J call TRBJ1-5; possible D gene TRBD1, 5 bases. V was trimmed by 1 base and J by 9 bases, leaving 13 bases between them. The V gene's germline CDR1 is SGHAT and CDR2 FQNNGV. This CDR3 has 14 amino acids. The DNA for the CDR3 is TGTGCCAGCAGCTTAGCTCAGGGAGGTTCGCCCCAGCATTTT. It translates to CASSLAQGGSPQHF.

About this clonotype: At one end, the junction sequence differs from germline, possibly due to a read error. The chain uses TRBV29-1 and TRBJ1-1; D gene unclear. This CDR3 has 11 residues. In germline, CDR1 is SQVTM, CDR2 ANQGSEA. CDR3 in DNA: TGCAGCGTTGAAGATCCGACCGTCCCCCTCTTT. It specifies CSVEDPTVPLF. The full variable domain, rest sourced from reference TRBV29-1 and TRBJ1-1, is SAVISQKPSRDICQRGTSLTIQCQVDSQVTMMFWYRQQPGQSLTLIATANQGSEATYESGFVIDKFPISRPNLTFSTLTVSNMSPEDSSIYLCSVEDPTVPLFGQGTRLTVV.

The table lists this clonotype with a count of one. CDR3 residues: CASSYRQEDEKLFF. CDR3 sequence (DNA): TGTGCCAGCAGTTACAGGCAGGAGGATGAAAAACTGTTTTTT. The gene calls are TRBV6-5 and TRBJ1-4, with unresolved D. The V and J ends lost 2 bases and 6 bases respectively, with 10 bases between them. The germline CDR1 and CDR2 sequences are MNHEY and SVGAGI. The CDR3 spans 14 residues.

The CDR3 is CASSDRGPEQYF. The CDR3 nucleotides read TGTGCCAGCAGCGACAGGGGGCCCGAGCAGTACTTC. The V gene is TRBV7-3, the J gene TRBJ2-7; 10 positions match TRBD1. The V and J ends lost 5 bases and 6 bases, in that order; junction bases with no gene match: 1. Germline V gives CDR1 SGHTA, CDR2 FQGTGA. The CDR3 totals 12 residues.